The text below deals with one T cell receptor (beta chain). The data belong to a study of blood T cell repertoires in COVID-19. Study in general: COVID-19 samples from acute and convalescent phases originated in the United States, Italy and Spain.

The method was immunoSEQ multiplex PCR; TCRdb's version includes in-frame clones alone and lacks a portion of them. The sample holds about 220,000 clones, approximately 84% seen once. This CDR3 comprises 14 residues. Germline V gene sequence: CDR1 MNHEY, CDR2 SVGAGI. With 4 bases removed from V and 1 base from J, the gap between germline ends came to 10 bases. The sequence was obtained from a man aged 35 to 55 with active or convalescent COVID-19. The chain carries TRBV6-5 and TRBJ1-1, with D perhaps matching TRBD1 (6 bases). Sequenced: peripheral blood. The CDR3 is CASSSGRGNTEAFF. CDR3 bases: TGTGCCAGCAGTTCGGGCAGGGGGAACACTGAAGCTTTCTTT.